The next 16 T cell receptor beta chains were all read from a single sample in a study of cytomegalovirus exposure and HLA in healthy donors. Vbeta (60) and Jbeta (13) primers were used in the PCR. This table comes from immunoSEQ multiplex PCR, and its TCRdb copy is limited to in-frame clones, with some not included. The sample holds around 140,000 clones. The sequenced sample was PBMCs. All receptors come from a male donor in good health and CMV-seronegative.

The rearrangement joins TRBV2 to TRBJ2-7; tentatively, D is TRBD2 (7 bases). The germline gives CDR1 SNHLY, CDR2 FYNNEI. The CDR3 totals 17 residues. CDR3 amino acids: CAVEGGGLITDPYEQYF. In DNA, the CDR3 is TGTGCAGTAGAGGGGGGGGGCTTAATCACCGACCCCTACGAGCAGTACTTC.

The chain is built from TRBV30 and TRBJ2-2; TRBD2 is a possible D gene (5 bases). Germline CDR1 is GTSNPN and CDR2 is SVGIG (reference sequence). The CDR3 is 16 amino acids. V dropped 5 bases and J dropped 1 base, with 17 bases sitting between them. Here the CDR3 DNA reads TGTGCCTGGGATCCCGGGTTAGCGAAGAACACCGGGGAGCTGTTTTTT. It yields the protein CAWDPGLAKNTGELFF.

The chain employs TRBV11-2 and TRBJ2-7; D perhaps matches TRBD1 (5 bases). The germline V gene encodes CDR1 SGHAT and CDR2 FQNNGV. Deletions cut 3 bases from V and 4 bases from J, with 13 bases between. The CDR3 consists of 14 residues. CDR3 bases: TGTGCCAGCAGCTTTCAGGGAACTACGTACGAGCAGTACTTC. Translation gives CASSFQGTTYEQYF.

The chain uses TRBV27 and TRBJ2-7, with 9 bases aligning to TRBD2. CDR1 is MNHEY, CDR2 SMNVEV, per germline (reference sequence). The CDR3 runs 15 residues. With 6 bases clipped from V and 2 bases from J, the junction kept 8 bases outside the gene matches. CDR3 amino acids: CASRPTSGYAYEQYF. The DNA for the CDR3 is TGTGCCAGCAGACCTACTAGCGGGTATGCCTACGAGCAGTACTTC.

The J gene is TRBJ2-5, the V gene TRBV18; the match to TRBD1 covers 8 bases. The V gene end was trimmed by 6 bases and the J gene end by 1 base; junction bases not matched to a gene: 7. The CDR3 runs to 15 residues. From germline, CDR1 is KGHSH and CDR2 LQKENI. CDR3 sequence: CASSPLGTGQETQYF. The CDR3 DNA sequence: TGTGCCAGCTCGCCCCTGGGGACAGGCCAAGAGACCCAGTACTTC.

The chain combines TRBV4-3 with TRBJ1-4, with 7 bases fitting TRBD1. The CDR3 runs 14 residues. CDR1 is LGHNA, CDR2 YSLEER, per germline. The trim removed 3 bases at V and 6 bases at J, leaving 4 bases unmatched. CDR3 coding DNA: TGCGCCAGCAGCCAGGGCAGGGGGGATGAAAAACTGTTTTTT. It is translated as CASSQGRGDEKLFF.

V usage is TRBV25-1 and J usage is TRBJ1-2; TRBD1 agrees at 8 bases. V was pared by 5 bases and J by 4 bases, with 6 bases of the junction left unmatched. Germline CDR1 reads MGHDK; CDR2 reads SYGVNS. The CDR3 is 14 amino acids. Written as DNA, the CDR3 is TGTGCCAGCAGTAGACAGGGGATGTTCTATGGCTACACCTTC. This encodes CASSRQGMFYGYTF.

V is TRBV2 and J is TRBJ1-5; a weak D match, TRBD1 (6 bases). Germline lookup yields CDR1 SNHLY and CDR2 FYNNEI. This CDR3 is 12 amino acids long. The ends were cut back, 11 bases at V and 6 bases at J, with 14 bases in the middle. CDR3 sequence: CAGNREGQPQHF. CDR3 nucleotide sequence: TGTGCCGGAAACAGGGAGGGTCAGCCCCAGCATTTT.

The chain is built from TRBV19 and TRBJ2-7, with a tentative D call TRBD2 (6 bases). Trimming cost V 3 bases and J 1 base, with 16 bases left between them. The germline gives CDR1 LNHDA, CDR2 SQIVND (reference sequence). The CDR3 totals 16 residues. The CDR3 loop is CASSIRGGARSYEQYF. The CDR3 region has the DNA TGTGCCAGTAGTATCCGAGGAGGGGCAAGATCCTACGAGCAGTACTTC.

The chain recombines TRBV5-4 with TRBJ2-7; TRBD1 aligns across 9 bases. Germline V gene sequence: CDR1 SGHNT, CDR2 YYREEE (reference sequence). V gave up 0 bases and J gave up 0 bases; unmatched junction bases: 7. The length of the CDR3 is 17 residues. This chain's CDR3 is CASSLGRGTGSSYEQYF. The DNA of the CDR3 is TGTGCCAGCAGCTTGGGAAGGGGGACAGGGAGCTCCTACGAGCAGTACTTC.

This rearrangement joins TRBV4-2 to TRBJ2-2; 9 nucleotides agree with TRBD1. The CDR3 is made up of 17 amino acids. V was clipped by 2 bases and J by 3 bases; unmatched bases: 7. Germline V gene data show CDR1 as LGHNA and CDR2 as YNFKEQ. CDR3 nucleotides: TGTGCCAGCAGCCAAAACTCGGACAGGGGATACACCGGGGAGCTGTTTTTT. It translates to CASSQNSDRGYTGELFF.

The CDR3, as DNA: TGTGCCTGGAGTCCCTCGGGGAAGCAGCCCCAGCATTTT. It codes for CAWSPSGKQPQHF. V is TRBV30 and J is TRBJ1-5; no reliable D call. Trimming pared 2 bases from V and 7 bases from J, leaving 12 bases between. The CDR3 runs 13 residues. Germline-derived CDR1 and CDR2 are GTSNPN and SVGIG (reference sequence).

This chain links TRBV7-2 with TRBJ1-1; D not resolved. The germline V and J ends were trimmed by 2 bases and 3 bases, with 4 bases remaining between them. CDR3 length: 12 amino acids. The germline V gene encodes CDR1 SGHTA and CDR2 FQGNSA. The CDR3 loop reads CASSLRDTEAFF. CDR3 DNA sequence: TGTGCCAGCAGCTTAAGAGACACTGAAGCTTTCTTT.

The chain joins TRBV27 to TRBJ2-2; 7 bases match TRBD1. J was trimmed by 7 bases and V by 7 bases; bases with no gene match: 12. The length of the CDR3 is 15 residues. From germline, CDR1 is MNHEY and CDR2 SMNVEV (reference sequence). In nucleotides, the CDR3 is TGTGCCAGCATTGGGGACAGCCGGGGATTCGGGGAGCTGTTTTTT. It encodes CASIGDSRGFGELFF.

The chain joins TRBV6-5 to TRBJ2-1; D might be TRBD2 (5 bases). Per the germline V gene, CDR1 is MNHEY and CDR2 is SVGAGI. Trimming cost V 7 bases and J 8 bases, with 12 bases left between them. The CDR3 is 12 residues long. The CDR3 here is CASMTISDEQFF. CDR3 in DNA: TGTGCCAGCATGACTATCTCGGATGAGCAGTTCTTC.

The chain carries TRBV10-2 and TRBJ1-1; TRBD1 might be the D (6 bases). The CDR3 is 12 residues long. CDR1 is WSHSY and CDR2 is SAAADI in the germline V gene. V gave up 5 bases and J gave up 5 bases, with 9 bases separating them. CDR3 sequence: CASSYRVTEAFF. DNA for the CDR3: TGCGCCAGCAGTTACAGGGTTACTGAAGCTTTCTTT.